This passage covers 7 T cell receptor gamma chains from one sample sequenced in a study of intestinal T cells in coeliac disease. More than 9 formalin-fixed paraffin-embedded scrolls, each 5 µm thick, supplied each case's genomic DNA. TRG repertoires were amplified with LymphoTrack primers from roughly 0.2 ug of biopsy DNA. TCRdb re-identified clones in the multiplex PCR reads via CATT. This repertoire shows about 1,100 gamma-chain clones, about 58% found once; its top ten account for approximately 12%. Sequencing was performed on a duodenal biopsy. The receptors originated from a human donor with celiac disease.

This clone was detected only a few times. The TCRdb protein and the DNA translation do not line up at residue 3; the protein shown here was made by translating the DNA. CDR3 residues: CAAWDGYCGWFKIF. The DNA of the CDR3 is TGTGCCGCCTGGGACGGGTATTGTGGTTGGTTCAAGATATTT. This rearrangement joins TRGV2 to TRGJP1. This CDR3 is 14 amino acids long. Germline lookup yields CDR1 EGSNGY and CDR2 YDSYNSKV.

By sample share, this clone is large. CDR3 region: CATWDGPSDWIKTF. CDR3 coding DNA: TGTGCCACCTGGGACGGGCCGAGTGATTGGATCAAGACGTTT. This chain links TRGV2 with TRGJP2. The ends lost 0 bases at V and 5 bases at J; junction bases unmatched: 3. Germline CDR1 EGSNGY, CDR2 YDSYNSKV. The CDR3 loop spans 14 amino acids.

Sample share makes this clone large (0.1 to 1%). V is TRGV8 and J is TRGJ1 or TRGJ2. This CDR3 region has 15 residues. Per germline, CDR1 VENAVY and CDR2 YDSYNSRV. Trimming took 1 base from V and 0 from J; bases not matched to a gene: 6. CDR3 bases: TGTGCCACCTGGGATAGTCCCAAGAATTATTATAAGAAACTCTTT. Encoded protein: CATWDSPKNYYKKLF.

The genes are TRGV9 and TRGJ1 or TRGJ2. Germline CDR1 and CDR2: GITISATS and ISYDGTV (reference sequence). With 5 bases clipped from V and 10 bases from J, the junction kept 2 bases outside the gene matches. The CDR3 totals 9 residues. The CDR3 DNA is TGTGCCTTGTGGGGAAAGAAACTCTTT. Encoded protein: CALWGKKLF.

In this sample, this clone is large. The chain joins TRGV8 to TRGJ1 or TRGJ2. The germline gives CDR1 VENAVY, CDR2 YDSYNSRV. The CDR3 has 13 residues. V dropped 0 bases and J dropped 7; count of bases not matched to a gene: 6. The CDR3 DNA reads TGTGCCACCTGGGATAGGCTAAGGTATAAGAAACTCTTT. It encodes CATWDRLRYKKLF.

V gene TRGV8 combines with J gene TRGJ1 or TRGJ2. CDR3 length equals 15 residues. V shed 1 base, J shed 2 bases, and the junction held 8 bases outside the gene matches. The germline gives CDR1 VENAVY, CDR2 YDSYNSRV. CDR3 sequence (DNA): TGTGCCACCTGGGATAGATTTATAGATTATTATAAGAAACTCTTT. Its translation is CATWDRFIDYYKKLF.

A single count supports this clone. The J segment was not called; the V segment is TRGV11. TRGV11 is labeled an ORF, and its function is uncertain. This CDR3 is 13 amino acids long. This CDR3 reads CACWIRHVRKLTF. The CDR3 coding sequence is TGTGCCTGCTGGATTAGGCACGTTCGAAAACTAACCTTT.